This T cell receptor beta chain stems from a study of technical replicates of blood from several donors. Assay used: immunoSEQ multiplex PCR; TCRdb lists only in-frame clones, some missing. The repertoire consists of about 50,000 clones, with roughly 95% occurring once and the leading ten covering 0.3% to 0.4%. This clone was seen once. Trimming cost V 4 bases and J 1 base, with 19 bases left between them. The CDR3 loop spans 17 amino acids. The V gene's germline CDR1 is LGHNA and CDR2 YSLEER. The clonotype comes from a human donor in good health. The sequenced sample was T cells isolated from PBMCs. This chain uses TRBV4-3 with TRBJ1-2, with a weak D call TRBD1 (6 bases). CDR3 bases: TGCGCCAGCAGCCCCATCCCAGGACAGAAATTTAACTATGGCTACACCTTC. Translation: CASSPIPGQKFNYGYTF.